The entry that follows covers one T cell receptor beta chain sequence. Its antigen is not yet known. One base away there is no much larger clone; base qualities are not given. In the germline V gene, CDR1 corresponds to SGHTA and CDR2 to FQGNSA. Trimming takes 5 bases from V and 7 bases from J, and the germline ends sit 15 bases apart. From cysteine to phenylalanine, the CDR3 is 15 amino acids long. The DNA shown is the 45-base CDR3, in frame from base 1. The sample belongs to a study of blood T cell repertoires in COVID-19 (dated by TCRdb to 2020 to 2021). About the full investigation: Samples from collaborators originated in the United States, Italy and Spain and spanned both the acute and convalescent phases of COVID-19. Deeply sampled blood TCRbeta repertoires from subjects exposed to, actively infected with, or recovered from COVID-19 were included in the dataset. Where available, HLA class I and class II types were obtained from metadata supplied by the sample provider rather than from assay-based typing. The repertoires were released in a freely available public database intended as a resource for research on the immune response to SARS-CoV-2. Samples were obtained from the ongoing ImmuneRACE study (first 160 participants) and from about 1,300 subjects provided by 6 global collaborators. Nearly every sample came with metadata listing a de-identified subject ID, COVID-19 status, age in years and sex. The prospective study material was composed of cDNA or gDNA derived from T cells, B-cell-depleted T cells, or PBMCs.

Overall study outcomes, separate from this receptor: The quantity of clinical and demographic metadata differed by source and by participant and was supplied without curation.

The immunoSEQ Assay, a bias-controlled multiplex PCR, was used to amplify TCRbeta CDR3 regions from genomic DNA. On the authors' methods: The number of nucleated cells in each sample was estimated from the amplification of reference gene primers within the assay. To quantify the absolute abundance of each unique TCRbeta CDR3 rearrangement, sequence reads were collapsed and filtered. For each sample, productive Simpson clonality was calculated by taking the square root of Simpson's diversity index across productive rearrangements. This is the immuneACCESS table as TCRdb keeps it, with only in-frame sequences that have V and J called. A part of the clones is gone; compared with another copy, unresolved V genes explain less than half, and the rest is unexplained. The V and J calls and clone size are taken from that table; D and trimming were inferred from the DNA. In all, the sample holds about 87,000 clones, and 90% of those were seen once. The ten largest clones add up to roughly 6.3% of the sample.

In Seattle, one collaborating source enrolled patients while the infection was active and tracked those patients longitudinally over the course of disease. The collaborating institutions used their own protocols to collect whole blood in K2EDTA tubes. Collaborator samples were shipped for TCRbeta analysis as frozen whole blood, isolated PBMCs, or DNA extracted from either sample type. The rearrangement combines TRBV7-2 with TRBJ1-6, with an unclear D gene assignment. The clonotype was recovered from a man aged 18 to 30 with COVID-19, enrolled during active disease. The material sequenced was peripheral blood. The DNA sequence is given as TGTGCCAGCAGCCCCGGCCAGAGGTTCAATTCACCCCTCCACTTT. Its coded protein is CASSPGQRFNSPLHF.